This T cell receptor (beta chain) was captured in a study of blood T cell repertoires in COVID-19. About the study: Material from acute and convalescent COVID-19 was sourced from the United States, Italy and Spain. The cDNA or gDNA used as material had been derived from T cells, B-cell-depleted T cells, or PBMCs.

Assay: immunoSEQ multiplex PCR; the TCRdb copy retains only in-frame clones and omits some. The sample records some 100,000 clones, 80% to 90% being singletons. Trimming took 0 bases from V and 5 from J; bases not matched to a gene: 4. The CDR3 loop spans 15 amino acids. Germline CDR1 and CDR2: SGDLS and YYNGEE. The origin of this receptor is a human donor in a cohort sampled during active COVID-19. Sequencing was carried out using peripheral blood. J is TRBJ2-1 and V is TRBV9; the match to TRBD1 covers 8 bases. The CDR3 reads CASSVGQGAHNEQFF. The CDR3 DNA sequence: TGTGCCAGCAGCGTAGGCCAGGGGGCTCACAATGAGCAGTTCTTC.